One T cell receptor beta chain is described in this entry. This specimen comes from a study of blood T cell repertoires in COVID-19. Across the whole study: COVID-19 samples collected from the United States, Italy and Spain covered acute and convalescent phases.

CDR1 and CDR2 from the germline V gene are KGHSH and LQKENI. The CDR3 is 15 amino acids. Trimming shortened V by 6 bases and J by 1 base, and 15 bases separated the two germline ends. Only in-frame clones appear in the TCRdb table, and some are missing; sequencing was by immunoSEQ multiplex PCR. The table lists approximately 110,000 clones, 75% to 85% of them singletons. Sequencing input: peripheral blood. V gene TRBV18 combines with J gene TRBJ1-1; the D is unclear. The sequence came from an elderly woman with active or convalescent COVID-19. The CDR3 protein is CASSAFLEANTEAFF. Here the CDR3 DNA reads TGTGCCAGCTCGGCATTTCTAGAGGCGAACACTGAAGCTTTCTTT.